These 30 T cell receptor beta chains were all obtained from the same sample, sequenced in a study of PD-L1 blockade in urothelial cancer. Profiling relied on immunoSEQ multiplex PCR, and the TCRdb table lists in-frame clones only, not all of them. Altogether tens of thousands of clones are present, around 90% being singletons, with the ten largest covering around 1.5%. The time point is: pretreatment peripheral blood. The specimen comprised PBMCs, sampled around atezolizumab (anti-PD-L1) treatment. The receptors were sampled from a man between 60 and 75 years old with urothelial cancer.

Notes on this clone: The junction departs from the called germline gene at one end, perhaps through a read error. The gene calls are TRBV10-3 and TRBJ2-2; a weak D match, TRBD2 (5 bases). Germline V gene lookup returns CDR1 ENHRY and CDR2 SYGVKD. The length of the CDR3 is 13 residues. The CDR3 is CAISGAAGGELFF. CDR3 sequence (DNA): TGTGCCATTAGTGGTGCCGCGGGCGGGGAGCTGTTTTTT.

This chain links TRBV27 with TRBJ1-1, with 7 bases aligning to TRBD1. Germline V lookup: CDR1 MNHEY, CDR2 SMNVEV (reference sequence). After removal of 0 bases from V and 5 bases from J, the junction contained 3 bases not matched to a gene. This CDR3 has 14 amino acids. CDR3 protein: CASSLSRQGTEAFF. CDR3 DNA sequence: TGTGCCAGCAGTTTATCGAGACAGGGAACTGAAGCTTTCTTT.

The chain employs TRBV7-6 and TRBJ2-7, with 7 bases that match TRBD1. V shed 9 bases, J shed 3 bases, and the junction held 8 bases outside the gene matches. Germline values: CDR1 SGHVS, CDR2 FNYEAQ. The CDR3 covers 13 residues. Written as DNA, the CDR3 is TGTGCCAGTGGGACAGCTGACCTCTACGAGCAGTACTTC. This gives the protein CASGTADLYEQYF.

This clone has more than one count but fewer than ten. The genes are TRBV5-1 and TRBJ1-1; D is perhaps TRBD1 (6 bases). Germline lookup yields CDR1 SGHRS and CDR2 YFSETQ. The CDR3 is 15 amino acids. V shed 0 bases and J shed 4 bases, with 13 bases lying between them. The CDR3: CASSLDRVGGTEAFF. CDR3 DNA: TGCGCCAGCAGCTTGGACAGGGTTGGTGGCACTGAAGCTTTCTTT.

This chain joins TRBV7-2 and TRBJ2-7; 7 bases are shared with TRBD1. Looked up from germline, CDR1 is SGHTA and CDR2 is FQGNSA. V lost 3 bases and J lost 0; bases outside the gene matches: 8. The CDR3 covers 16 residues. The CDR3 DNA sequence: TGTGCCAGCAGCTTCGCCCCCCGGACAGGCTCCTACGAGCAGTACTTC. Its protein product is CASSFAPRTGSYEQYF. Drawing the rest from reference TRBV7-2 and TRBJ2-7, the complete variable domain is GAGVSQSPSNKVTEKGKDVELRCDPISGHTALYWYRQSLGQGLEFLIYFQGNSAPDKSGLPSDRFSAERTGGSVSTLTIQRTQQEDSAVYLCASSFAPRTGSYEQYFGPGTRLTVT.

V is TRBV5-1 and J is TRBJ2-1; 14 bases line up with TRBD2. This CDR3 is 17 amino acids long. Germline CDR1 SGHRS, CDR2 YFSETQ. V lost 3 bases and J lost 5; bases outside the gene matches: 7. In DNA form, the CDR3 reads TGCGCCAGCAGCTCCGGACTAGCGGGAGGCCTTCACAATGAGCAGTTCTTC. Amino acids: CASSSGLAGGLHNEQFF. Combining the CDR3 with reference TRBV5-1 and TRBJ2-1 gives the whole variable domain KAGVTQTPRYLIKTRGQQVTLSCSPISGHRSVSWYQQTPGQGLQFLFEYFSETQRNKGNFPGRFSGRQFSNSRSEMNVSTLELGDSALYLCASSSGLAGGLHNEQFFGPGTRLTVL.

The rearrangement joins TRBV28 to TRBJ1-2, with TRBD1 matching over 7 bases. The CDR3 is 14 residues long. The germline V gene has CDR1 MDHEN and CDR2 SYDVKM. V lost 3 bases and J lost 8; bases outside the gene matches: 9. CDR3 protein: CASSLLQGTGGYTF. The CDR3 DNA sequence: TGTGCCAGCAGTTTGTTACAGGGGACCGGCGGCTACACCTTC.

The V and J genes are TRBV9 and TRBJ2-5; TRBD2 might be the D (6 bases). The last part of the DNA fits TRBJ2-7 better; the J call may be wrong. Germline V gives CDR1 SGDLS, CDR2 YYNGEE. The CDR3 loop spans 14 amino acids. In nucleotides, the CDR3 is TGTGCCAGCAGCGTAGGCCCCGCGGGAAACGAGCAGTACTTC. As protein: CASSVGPAGNEQYF.

The CDR3 coding sequence is TGCGCCAGCAGCCAAGACCCCGCGTTGGGAGGCCAAGAGACCCAGTACTTC. The encoded protein is CASSQDPALGGQETQYF. This chain links TRBV4-3 with TRBJ2-5; the D gene is possibly TRBD2 (6 bases). The CDR3 is made up of 17 amino acids. In germline, CDR1 is LGHNA, CDR2 YSLEER. The V end lost 0 bases, the J end lost 1 base, and 15 bases lay between the germline ends.

This clone was recorded once. DNA for the CDR3: TGCGCCAGCAGCTTAAAGGGGCTGGAAACTGAAGCTTTCTTT. It codes for CASSLKGLETEAFF. The rearrangement joins TRBV5-1 to TRBJ1-1, with D perhaps TRBD1 (5 bases). The germline CDR1 and CDR2 sequences are SGHRS and YFSETQ. The CDR3 contains 14 residues. Trimming stripped 2 bases from V and 5 bases from J, with 13 bases between. Filled out from reference TRBV5-1 and TRBJ1-1, the complete variable domain reads KAGVTQTPRYLIKTRGQQVTLSCSPISGHRSVSWYQQTPGQGLQFLFEYFSETQRNKGNFPGRFSGRQFSNSRSEMNVSTLELGDSALYLCASSLKGLETEAFFGQGTRLTVV.

The chain carries TRBV30 and TRBJ2-5, with 12 bases identical to TRBD2. The J segment lost 5 bases and the V segment lost 0 bases, leaving 13 bases of the junction unmatched. Germline CDR1 and CDR2: GTSNPN and SVGIG (reference sequence). This CDR3 region has 18 residues. The CDR3 region is CAWSVRGLAGGMGETQYF. The CDR3 DNA reads as TGTGCCTGGAGTGTACGGGGGCTAGCGGGAGGGATGGGGGAGACCCAGTACTTC. The whole variable domain, filled in from reference TRBV30 and TRBJ2-5, reads SQTIHQWPATLVQPVGSPLSLECTVEGTSNPNLYWYRQAAGRGLQLLFYSVGIGQISSEVPQNLSASRPQDRQFILSSKKLLLSDSGFYLCAWSVRGLAGGMGETQYFGPGTRLLVL.

The V gene is TRBV19, the J gene TRBJ2-7, with 9 positions matching TRBD2. The V gene end was trimmed by 5 bases and the J gene end by 3 bases; junction bases not matched to a gene: 5. This CDR3 comprises 14 residues. Germline CDR1 and CDR2: LNHDA and SQIVND (reference sequence). CDR3 nucleotides: TGTGCCAGTAGTTTCGCGGGAGGGGACTACGAGCAGTACTTC. Translated: CASSFAGGDYEQYF.

The chain couples TRBV4-1 to TRBJ2-1; D is undetermined. Trimming removed 0 bases from V and 13 bases from J, with 10 bases in between. The CDR3 is made up of 12 amino acids. The germline CDR1 and CDR2 sequences are MGHRA and YSYEKL. The CDR3 DNA sequence: TGCGCCAGCAGCCAAGATCGCCTAGATCAGTTCTTC. Translating it yields CASSQDRLDQFF.

The rearrangement links TRBV7-2 to TRBJ2-1; D is perhaps TRBD1 (6 bases). Trimming cost V 4 bases and J 6 bases, with 10 bases left between them. The CDR3 covers 13 residues. CDR1 is SGHTA, CDR2 FQGNSA, per germline. For the CDR3, the DNA is TGTGCCAGCAGCTCATTACAGGGCAATGAGCAGTTCTTC. Translated, it gives CASSSLQGNEQFF.

The chain uses TRBV2 and TRBJ2-1; possibly TRBD2 for D (5 bases). Trimming left V 5 bases short and J 8 bases short, with 13 bases between. This CDR3 comprises 13 residues. Germline CDR1 reads SNHLY; CDR2 reads FYNNEI. The CDR3: CASSKSPGDEQFF. DNA for the CDR3: TGTGCCAGCAGTAAAAGCCCCGGGGATGAGCAGTTCTTC.

The genes are TRBV5-4 and TRBJ2-7, with D maybe TRBD2 (6 bases). There are 17 residues in the CDR3. Between the trimmed V and J ends, which lost 2 bases and 0 bases, there was a span of 18 bases. Germline V lookup: CDR1 SGHNT, CDR2 YYREEE (reference sequence). As DNA, the CDR3 is TGTGCCAGCAGCTTTAATGGGCCCGGGGGACTCTCCTACGAGCAGTACTTC. Translated, it gives CASSFNGPGGLSYEQYF.

This clone was seen once. The rearrangement links TRBV6-5 to TRBJ2-1; D is undetermined. V was trimmed by 6 bases and J by 6 bases, leaving 6 bases between them. The CDR3 loop spans 11 amino acids. Looked up from germline, CDR1 is MNHEY and CDR2 is SVGAGI. CDR3 sequence: CASSRGNEQFF. In DNA, the CDR3 is TGTGCCAGCAGCCGCGGCAATGAGCAGTTCTTC.

The J gene is TRBJ2-5, the V gene TRBV19; D is ambiguous. Germline CDR1 reads LNHDA; CDR2 reads SQIVND (reference sequence). The V gene lost 3 bases and the J gene lost 5 bases, with 4 bases spanning the gap. The CDR3 consists of 11 residues. CDR3 DNA sequence: TGTGCCAGTAGTATGGGCGAGACCCAGTACTTC. Translation gives CASSMGETQYF. The variable domain in full, completed from reference TRBV19 and TRBJ2-5, reads DGGITQSPKYLFRKEGQNVTLSCEQNLNHDAMYWYRQDPGQGLRLIYYSQIVNDFQKGDIAEGYSVSREKKESFPLTVTSAQKNPTAFYLCASSMGETQYFGPGTRLLVL.

This rearrangement joins TRBV21-1 to TRBJ1-1. TRBV21-1 is labeled a pseudogene. CDR3 length equals 14 residues. The CDR3, as DNA: TGTGCCAGCAGAGCGGAGGGGCCAGACACTGAAGCTTTCTTT. This sequence encodes CASRAEGPDTEAFF.

This chain joins TRBV30 and TRBJ1-2, with TRBD1 as a possible D gene (5 bases). The CDR3 is made up of 15 amino acids. The germline V gene encodes CDR1 GTSNPN and CDR2 SVGIG (reference sequence). Trimming removed 3 bases at V and 1 base at J, with 15 bases between. In nucleotides, the CDR3 is TGTGCCTGGAGGTGGGCAGGGATGGTTAACTATGGCTACACCTTC. Translating it yields CAWRWAGMVNYGYTF.

The chain uses TRBV7-2 and TRBJ2-1; 8 bases map to TRBD2. This CDR3 contains 15 residues. V trimming: 5 bases; J trimming: 4 bases; junction bases outside the gene matches: 7. Germline values: CDR1 SGHTA, CDR2 FQGNSA. The CDR3 sequence is CASSRSGVPYNEQFF. CDR3 bases: TGTGCCAGCAGCCGTAGCGGGGTACCATACAATGAGCAGTTCTTC.

This chain connects TRBV5-1 to TRBJ2-7; D call uncertain. Germline CDR1 and CDR2: SGHRS and YFSETQ. The CDR3 runs 14 residues. V was clipped by 1 base and J by 3 bases, with 11 bases between them. CDR3 nucleotide sequence: TGCGCCAGCAGCTTGCTTGTTCCTAACTACGAGCAGTACTTC. Protein sequence: CASSLLVPNYEQYF.

The chain uses TRBV5-6 and TRBJ2-1, with D unclear. This CDR3 is built from 13 residues. Per the germline V gene, CDR1 is SGHDT and CDR2 is YYEEEE. The germline V and J ends were trimmed by 0 bases and 7 bases, with 8 bases remaining between them. CDR3 bases: TGTGCCAGCAGCTTGGCTACAGCTAATGAGCAGTTCTTC. This translates into CASSLATANEQFF.

This clone was observed a single time. DNA for the CDR3: TGTGCCAGTAGTATGGCGGGAGGGCCGGTGGAGACCCAGTACTTC. Its translation: CASSMAGGPVETQYF. V usage is TRBV19 and J usage is TRBJ2-5; 9 nucleotides align to TRBD2. The CDR3 spans 15 residues. CDR1 is LNHDA, CDR2 SQIVND, per germline (reference sequence). The ends lost 3 bases at V and 5 bases at J; junction bases unmatched: 7. Full variable domain (missing parts from reference TRBV19 and TRBJ2-5): DGGITQSPKYLFRKEGQNVTLSCEQNLNHDAMYWYRQDPGQGLRLIYYSQIVNDFQKGDIAEGYSVSREKKESFPLTVTSAQKNPTAFYLCASSMAGGPVETQYFGPGTRLLVL.

The sample holds a few counts of this clone. The chain carries TRBV9 and TRBJ1-6; possibly TRBD1 for D (6 bases). This CDR3 spans 14 amino acids. The V gene's germline CDR1 is SGDLS and CDR2 YYNGEE. V was shortened by 3 bases and J by 6 bases, with 10 bases between the two germline ends. For the CDR3, the DNA is TGTGCCAGCAGCGCCACAGGGAGTAATTCACCCCTCCACTTT. Protein: CASSATGSNSPLHF.

V gene TRBV5-4 combines with J gene TRBJ2-5; D is perhaps TRBD1 (6 bases). With 3 bases removed from V and 2 bases from J, the gap between germline ends came to 20 bases. Germline CDR1 is SGHNT and CDR2 is YYREEE (reference sequence). The CDR3 extends over 17 amino acids. CDR3 loop: CASSSNKGTGTQETQYF. Written as DNA, the CDR3 is TGTGCCAGCAGCTCGAACAAGGGAACAGGGACACAAGAGACCCAGTACTTC.

The rearrangement uses TRBV5-5 and TRBJ1-2, with 10 bases lining up with TRBD1. V was clipped by 4 bases and J by 3 bases; unmatched bases: 6. Germline CDR1 is SGHKS and CDR2 is YYEKEE (reference sequence). The CDR3 is 15 residues long. CDR3 coding DNA: TGTGCCAGCAGCGGGGGACAGGGGCTTGACTATGGCTACACCTTC. It codes for CASSGGQGLDYGYTF. Filled out from reference TRBV5-5 and TRBJ1-2, the complete variable domain reads DAGVTQSPTHLIKTRGQQVTLRCSPISGHKSVSWYQQVLGQGPQFIFQYYEKEERGRGNFPDRFSARQFPNYSSELNVNALLLGDSALYLCASSGGQGLDYGYTFGSGTRLTVV.

This sequence joins TRBV25-1 and TRBJ1-6; D perhaps matches TRBD1 (6 bases). This CDR3 is 14 amino acids long. Trimming took 8 bases from V and 5 from J, leaving 13 bases between them. Germline-derived CDR1 and CDR2 are MGHDK and SYGVNS. CDR3 in DNA: TGTGCCAGCGGTTGGACAGCTAATAATTCACCCCTCCACTTT. This encodes CASGWTANNSPLHF.

This chain joins TRBV5-1 and TRBJ1-1; 7 bases agree with TRBD1. Germline CDR1 SGHRS, CDR2 YFSETQ. This CDR3 spans 14 amino acids. V dropped 4 bases and J dropped 1; count of bases not matched to a gene: 4. For the CDR3, the DNA is TGCGCCAGCAGCCCCAGACAGGGGAACACTGAAGCTTTCTTT. It codes for CASSPRQGNTEAFF.

The chain recombines TRBV5-1 with TRBJ2-2; 9 nucleotides agree with TRBD1. After removal of 3 bases from V and 3 bases from J, the junction contained 9 bases not matched to a gene. The length of the CDR3 is 17 residues. Germline V gives CDR1 SGHRS, CDR2 YFSETQ. CDR3: CASSSPGTGSDTGELFF. In nucleotides, the CDR3 is TGCGCCAGCAGCTCCCCGGGGACAGGGAGTGACACCGGGGAGCTGTTTTTT. The full variable domain, rest sourced from reference TRBV5-1 and TRBJ2-2, is KAGVTQTPRYLIKTRGQQVTLSCSPISGHRSVSWYQQTPGQGLQFLFEYFSETQRNKGNFPGRFSGRQFSNSRSEMNVSTLELGDSALYLCASSSPGTGSDTGELFFGEGSRLTVL.